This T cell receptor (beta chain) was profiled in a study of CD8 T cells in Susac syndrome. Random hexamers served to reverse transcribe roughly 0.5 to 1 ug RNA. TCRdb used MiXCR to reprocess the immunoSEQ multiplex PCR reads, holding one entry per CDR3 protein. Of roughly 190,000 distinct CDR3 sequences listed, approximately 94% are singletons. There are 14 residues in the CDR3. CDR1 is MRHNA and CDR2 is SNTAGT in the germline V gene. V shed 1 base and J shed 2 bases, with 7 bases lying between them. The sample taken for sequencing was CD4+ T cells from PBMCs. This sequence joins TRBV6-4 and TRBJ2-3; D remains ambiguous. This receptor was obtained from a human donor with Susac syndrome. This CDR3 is CASSDLASTDTQYF. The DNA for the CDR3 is TGTGCCAGCAGTGACTTGGCGTCCACAGATACGCAGTATTTT.